The 27 T cell receptor beta chains below were found in one sample sequenced in a study of cytomegalovirus exposure and HLA in healthy donors. Primers: 60 Vbeta forward and 13 Jbeta reverse. Method: immunoSEQ multiplex PCR; TCRdb's copy keeps in-frame clones and lacks some. This table holds tens of thousands of clones. Input material: PBMCs. These receptor sequences come from a man between 50 and 59 years old in good health and CMV-seropositive.

The V call is TRBV30, the J call TRBJ2-3; tentatively, D is TRBD1 (6 bases). V was clipped by 0 bases and J by 1 base, with 8 bases between them. The CDR3 has 14 residues. Germline CDR1 and CDR2: GTSNPN and SVGIG (reference sequence). The DNA for the CDR3 is TGTGCCTGGAGTGTGGGGGCTGGCACAGATACGCAGTATTTT. It translates to CAWSVGAGTDTQYF.

The gene calls are TRBV2 and TRBJ1-2, with D uncertain. Trimming removed 7 bases from V and 5 bases from J, with 26 bases in between. Germline values: CDR1 SNHLY, CDR2 FYNNEI. The CDR3 covers 17 residues. The CDR3 protein is CASIRGIGRSSLYGYTF. CDR3 DNA: TGTGCCAGCATCCGAGGGATTGGGAGATCCTCACTATATGGCTACACCTTC. Using reference TRBV2 and TRBJ1-2 for the parts outside the CDR3, the full variable domain is EPEVTQTPSHQVTQMGQEVILRCVPISNHLYFYWYRQILGQKVEFLVSFYNNEISEKSEIFDDQFSVERPDGSNFTLKIRSTKLEDSAMYFCASIRGIGRSSLYGYTFGSGTRLTVV.

The gene calls are TRBV30 and TRBJ2-3, with 7 bases identical to TRBD2. The ends lost 0 bases at V and 7 bases at J; junction bases unmatched: 7. The CDR3 is made up of 14 amino acids. Germline V gene lookup returns CDR1 GTSNPN and CDR2 SVGIG (reference sequence). The CDR3 DNA follows: TGTGCCTGGAGTGTCGGGGGAGGGCAAAATACGCAGTATTTT. As protein: CAWSVGGGQNTQYF.

This chain links TRBV11-3 with TRBJ2-1, with 7 bases matching TRBD2. The CDR3 runs 15 residues. CDR1 is SGHNT and CDR2 is YENEEA in the germline V gene. Germline trimming cut 1 base from V and 5 bases from J; bases unmatched to any gene: 5. The CDR3 DNA is TGTGCCAGCAGCTTAGCGGCGGGAGACCACAATGAGCAGTTCTTC. Translating it yields CASSLAAGDHNEQFF.

This chain connects TRBV4-3 to TRBJ1-2; 7 bases are shared with TRBD1. Germline V CDR1 and CDR2: LGHNA, YSLEER. V shed 4 bases and J 1 base; nucleotides not matched to a gene: 12. The CDR3 sequence is 17 residues long. In nucleotides, the CDR3 is TGCGCCAGCAGCCGGGGAGCCGGGGCAGGGGGTAACTATGGCTACACCTTC. As protein: CASSRGAGAGGNYGYTF.

The chain uses TRBV11-2 and TRBJ1-3; TRBD1 matches 7 bases. The CDR3 spans 15 residues. Germline CDR1 reads SGHAT; CDR2 reads FQNNGV. After removal of 4 bases from V and 4 bases from J, the junction contained 7 bases not matched to a gene. This chain's CDR3 is CASSSLRDRGNTIYF. As DNA, the CDR3 is TGTGCCAGCAGCTCTCTCCGGGACAGAGGAAACACCATATATTTT.

The J gene is TRBJ2-1, the V gene TRBV11-3, with 9 nucleotides matching TRBD1. V was pared by 4 bases and J by 9 bases, with 7 bases of the junction left unmatched. CDR3 length: 14 amino acids. The germline V gene encodes CDR1 SGHNT and CDR2 YENEEA. CDR3 DNA sequence: TGTGCCAGCAGCTCGCGACAGGGGGAGAGTGAGCAGTTCTTC. Amino acid sequence: CASSSRQGESEQFF. Complete variable domain (other parts from reference TRBV11-3 and TRBJ2-1): EAGVVQSPRYKIIEKKQPVAFWCNPISGHNTLYWYLQNLGQGPELLIRYENEEAVDDSQLPKDRFSAERLKGVDSTLKIQPAELGDSAVYLCASSSRQGESEQFFGPGTRLTVL.

The rearrangement joins TRBV5-1 to TRBJ1-1; maybe TRBD1 (5 bases). Per the germline V gene, CDR1 is SGHRS and CDR2 is YFSETQ. The CDR3 loop spans 13 amino acids. Trimming stripped 3 bases from V and 3 bases from J, with 9 bases between. The CDR3 loop reads CASSSQGYTEAFF. CDR3 DNA: TGCGCCAGCAGCTCGCAGGGTTACACTGAAGCTTTCTTT.

The chain recombines TRBV19 with TRBJ1-2, with D uncertain. Looked up from germline, CDR1 is LNHDA and CDR2 is SQIVND (reference sequence). Trimming left V 6 bases short and J 6 bases short, with 14 bases between. The CDR3 covers 13 residues. The CDR3 reads CASSLIGTNGYTF. In DNA, the CDR3 is TGTGCCAGTAGCCTTATTGGAACTAATGGCTACACCTTC. Filled out from reference TRBV19 and TRBJ1-2, the complete variable domain reads DGGITQSPKYLFRKEGQNVTLSCEQNLNHDAMYWYRQDPGQGLRLIYYSQIVNDFQKGDIAEGYSVSREKKESFPLTVTSAQKNPTAFYLCASSLIGTNGYTFGSGTRLTVV.

The V gene is TRBV7-9, the J gene TRBJ2-1; tentative D call: TRBD2 (5 bases). Looked up from germline, CDR1 is SEHNR and CDR2 is FQNEAQ (reference sequence). The CDR3 consists of 15 residues. Trimming removed 5 bases at V and 4 bases at J, with 15 bases between. As DNA, the CDR3 is TGTGCCAGCAGCGATCCCGGGCCGGGGTACAATGAGCAGTTCTTC. Encoded protein: CASSDPGPGYNEQFF.

This sequence joins TRBV6-1 and TRBJ2-2, with 12 positions matching TRBD2. Germline-derived CDR1 and CDR2 are MNHNS and SASEGT. The CDR3 covers 16 residues. The trim removed 1 base at V and 5 bases at J, leaving 2 bases unmatched. This chain's CDR3 is CASSEGTSGMTGELFF. In DNA form, the CDR3 reads TGTGCCAGCAGTGAAGGGACTAGCGGGATGACCGGGGAGCTGTTTTTT.

The chain is built from TRBV4-2 and TRBJ1-2; TRBD1 aligns across 7 bases. V shed 1 base and J 6 bases; nucleotides not matched to a gene: 5. The germline V gene has CDR1 LGHNA and CDR2 YNFKEQ. This CDR3 has 14 amino acids. CDR3 amino acids: CASSQGGDSHGYTF. The DNA for the CDR3 is TGTGCCAGCAGCCAAGGGGGGGACAGTCATGGCTACACCTTC.

About this clone: The sample holds other DNA sequences that translate to the same CDR3. This chain connects TRBV7-2 to TRBJ2-1, with 12 bases lining up with TRBD2. V shed 1 base and J 7 bases; nucleotides not matched to a gene: 2. CDR1 is SGHTA, CDR2 FQGNSA, per germline. The CDR3 loop spans 15 amino acids. The DNA of the CDR3 is TGTGCCAGCAGCTTAGAACTAGCGGGAGGAAATGAGCAGTTCTTC. It specifies CASSLELAGGNEQFF.

The V gene is TRBV5-6, the J gene TRBJ2-5, with D maybe TRBD2 (7 bases). Trimming removed 3 bases at V and 6 bases at J, with 12 bases between. There are 13 residues in the CDR3. Germline V lookup: CDR1 SGHDT, CDR2 YYEEEE. CDR3 coding DNA: TGTGCCAGCAGCTGGGGGGGCCTGAAGACCCAGTACTTC. It specifies CASSWGGLKTQYF. Full variable domain (missing parts from reference TRBV5-6 and TRBJ2-5): DAGVTQSPTHLIKTRGQQVTLRCSPKSGHDTVSWYQQALGQGPQFIFQYYEEEERQRGNFPDRFSGHQFPNYSSELNVNALLLGDSALYLCASSWGGLKTQYFGPGTRLLVL.

The CDR3 reads CASSFGGPGANVLTF. CDR3 DNA sequence: TGCGCCAGCAGCTTTGGAGGGCCTGGGGCCAACGTCCTGACTTTC. V gene TRBV5-1 combines with J gene TRBJ2-6; TRBD2 is a possible D gene (6 bases). V shed 2 bases and J shed 2 bases, with 8 bases lying between them. CDR1 and CDR2 from the germline V gene are SGHRS and YFSETQ. CDR3 length: 15 residues. The whole variable domain, filled in from reference TRBV5-1 and TRBJ2-6, reads KAGVTQTPRYLIKTRGQQVTLSCSPISGHRSVSWYQQTPGQGLQFLFEYFSETQRNKGNFPGRFSGRQFSNSRSEMNVSTLELGDSALYLCASSFGGPGANVLTFGAGSRLTVL.

The chain couples TRBV9 to TRBJ2-5; TRBD1 matches 9 bases. The CDR3 length is 15 residues. After removal of 0 bases from V and 5 bases from J, the junction contained 5 bases not matched to a gene. Germline CDR1 reads SGDLS; CDR2 reads YYNGEE. The CDR3 DNA reads TGTGCCAGCAGCGTAGGCACAGGGGGCGTCGAGACCCAGTACTTC. Residues: CASSVGTGGVETQYF.

This chain uses TRBV7-9 with TRBJ2-7; possible D gene TRBD1, 6 bases. CDR3 size: 12 residues. Germline CDR1 is SEHNR and CDR2 is FQNEAQ (reference sequence). V gave up 6 bases and J gave up 5 bases, with 11 bases separating them. The CDR3: CASRSGADEQYF. Here the CDR3 DNA reads TGTGCCAGCAGGTCAGGGGCAGACGAGCAGTACTTC.

V usage is TRBV28 and J usage is TRBJ1-5, with no clear D. Trimming shortened V by 4 bases and J by 0 bases, and 16 bases separated the two germline ends. This CDR3 contains 17 residues. The germline V gene has CDR1 MDHEN and CDR2 SYDVKM. The CDR3 loop is CASSSPREIYSNQPQHF. The DNA for the CDR3 is TGTGCCAGCAGTTCCCCGAGGGAGATTTATAGCAATCAGCCCCAGCATTTT.

The chain is built from TRBV11-1 and TRBJ2-1; 7 bases line up with TRBD1. The V gene end was trimmed by 4 bases and the J gene end by 12 bases; junction bases not matched to a gene: 9. This CDR3 spans 13 amino acids. Germline CDR1 is SGHAT and CDR2 is FQDESV (reference sequence). The CDR3 loop reads CASSSLGQAWQFF. The DNA for the CDR3 is TGTGCCAGCAGCTCCCTAGGACAGGCTTGGCAGTTCTTC.

The V gene is TRBV7-9, the J gene TRBJ1-1, with no clear D. V lost 2 bases and J 4 bases, leaving 8 bases between the germline ends. The CDR3 extends over 13 amino acids. Germline CDR1 SEHNR, CDR2 FQNEAQ (reference sequence). CDR3 amino acids: CASSLPGVTEAFF. In nucleotides, the CDR3 is TGTGCCAGCAGCTTACCCGGAGTCACTGAAGCTTTCTTT.

The chain has TRBV11-3 and TRBJ2-7, with 9 bases lining up with TRBD2. V was clipped by 1 base and J by 2 bases; unmatched bases: 3. Germline lookup yields CDR1 SGHNT and CDR2 YENEEA. There are 15 residues in the CDR3. CDR3 residues: CASSLGLAVTYEQYF. CDR3 sequence (DNA): TGTGCCAGCAGCTTAGGACTAGCGGTAACCTACGAGCAGTACTTC.

The V and J genes are TRBV18 and TRBJ1-2, with D possibly being TRBD1 (5 bases). V gave up 9 bases and J gave up 8 bases, with 19 bases separating them. CDR1 is KGHSH, CDR2 LQKENI, per germline. CDR3 size: 13 residues. CDR3 sequence (DNA): TGTGCCAGTCACTGGAGTGGAGGGGACGGCTACACCTTC. Amino acids: CASHWSGGDGYTF.

V and J are TRBV5-8 and TRBJ2-1, with 13 bases identical to TRBD2. CDR3 length: 15 amino acids. Germline trimming cut 4 bases from V and 9 bases from J; bases unmatched to any gene: 7. Per the germline V gene, CDR1 is SGHTS and CDR2 is YDEGEE. The CDR3 protein is CASSRGLAGVSEQFF. The CDR3 DNA reads TGTGCCAGCAGCCGCGGACTAGCGGGAGTCAGTGAGCAGTTCTTC.

The V and J genes are TRBV19 and TRBJ2-1; D is undetermined. V lost 3 bases to trimming and J lost 2 bases, with 2 bases between them. The CDR3 extends over 12 amino acids. CDR1 and CDR2 (germline): LNHDA, SQIVND (reference sequence). CDR3 bases: TGTGCCAGTAGTATCGCCTACAATGAGCAGTTCTTC. This encodes CASSIAYNEQFF. The variable domain in full, completed from reference TRBV19 and TRBJ2-1, reads DGGITQSPKYLFRKEGQNVTLSCEQNLNHDAMYWYRQDPGQGLRLIYYSQIVNDFQKGDIAEGYSVSREKKESFPLTVTSAQKNPTAFYLCASSIAYNEQFFGPGTRLTVL.

The rearrangement joins TRBV30 to TRBJ1-5; D gene unclear. This CDR3 spans 13 amino acids. The ends were cut back, 1 base at V and 4 bases at J, with 8 bases in the middle. The V gene's germline CDR1 is GTSNPN and CDR2 SVGIG (reference sequence). The DNA of the CDR3 is TGTGCCTGGAGTGAAGGAGTTAATCAGCCCCAGCATTTT. Translation: CAWSEGVNQPQHF.

The V gene is TRBV9, the J gene TRBJ2-5; possibly TRBD2 for D (6 bases). CDR3 size: 14 residues. The germline V gene has CDR1 SGDLS and CDR2 YYNGEE. Trimming left V 2 bases short and J 1 base short, with 9 bases between. CDR3 sequence (DNA): TGTGCCAGCAGCGTCCTGGGGGGCCAAGAGACCCAGTACTTC. It translates to CASSVLGGQETQYF.

The chain combines TRBV7-2 with TRBJ2-3, with TRBD2 matching over 15 bases. CDR3 length: 16 residues. The junction had 9 bases not matched to a gene; V was cut back by 5 bases and J by 9 bases. Per the germline V gene, CDR1 is SGHTA and CDR2 is FQGNSA. The CDR3 spells CASSLNSGTSGRTQYF. The CDR3 nucleotides read TGTGCCAGCAGCCTAAACTCCGGGACTAGCGGGAGGACGCAGTATTTT. Full variable domain (rest looked up from reference TRBV7-2 and TRBJ2-3): GAGVSQSPSNKVTEKGKDVELRCDPISGHTALYWYRQSLGQGLEFLIYFQGNSAPDKSGLPSDRFSAERTGGSVSTLTIQRTQQEDSAVYLCASSLNSGTSGRTQYFGPGTRLTVL.